This T cell receptor (beta chain) was sequenced during a study of T cell responses to AZD1222 COVID-19 vaccine. V was cut by 2 bases and J by 0 bases, with 11 bases left in between. The CDR3 sequence is 15 residues long. Germline V gene lookup returns CDR1 SGHDT and CDR2 YYEEEE. The table came from immunoSEQ multiplex PCR; TCRdb's copy has only in-frame clones and leaves some out. Of over 60,000 clones detected, approximately 80% appear once; the ten largest clones hold over 13%. The sequencing here drew on peripheral blood, taken 28 days after the second AZD1222 dose. This receptor was obtained from an adult who received the AZD1222 COVID-19 vaccine. The chain combines TRBV5-6 with TRBJ1-2; the D is unclear. The CDR3 sequence is CASSFGPETNYGYTF. CDR3 nucleotide sequence: TGTGCCAGCAGCTTTGGTCCAGAAACTAACTATGGCTACACCTTC.